The 30 T cell receptor beta chains given below trace back to one sample, sequenced in a study of blood T cell repertoires in COVID-19. The table came from immunoSEQ multiplex PCR; TCRdb's copy has only in-frame clones and leaves some out. This sample has fewer than 350,000 clones, with approximately 88% found just once. The sequenced material came from PBMCs or T cells enriched from blood (not recorded which). Receptor source: a man in his 60s who had recovered from COVID-19.

The chain couples TRBV7-2 to TRBJ2-2; a weak D match, TRBD1 (6 bases). The germline gives CDR1 SGHTA, CDR2 FQGNSA. This CDR3 region has 14 residues. Trimming cost V 7 bases and J 6 bases, with 15 bases left between them. This chain's CDR3 is CASIRDKAAGELFF. For the CDR3, the DNA is TGTGCCAGCATCCGGGACAAGGCTGCCGGGGAGCTGTTTTTT.

The chain carries TRBV9 and TRBJ2-2; TRBD1 matches 8 bases. With V trimmed by 0 bases and J by 1 base, 2 bases remained unmatched. CDR1 and CDR2 (germline): SGDLS, YYNGEE. The CDR3 contains 16 residues. CDR3 sequence reads: CASSVADRGNTGELFF. CDR3 nucleotides: TGTGCCAGCAGCGTAGCTGACAGGGGGAACACCGGGGAGCTGTTTTTT.

V gene TRBV5-1 combines with J gene TRBJ1-4; tentative D call: TRBD1 (5 bases). The V end was cut by 4 bases, the J end by 12 bases, with 13 bases between. This CDR3 has 12 residues. CDR1 is SGHRS and CDR2 is YFSETQ in the germline V gene. CDR3 nucleotide sequence: TGCGCCAGCAGCATTAACGGGGGGGAACTGTTTTTT. Amino acid sequence: CASSINGGELFF.

The chain has TRBV29-1 and TRBJ2-3; 7 positions agree with TRBD1. The CDR3 runs 14 residues. J gave up 0 bases and V 8 bases, and 8 bases lay outside the gene matches. Germline V CDR1 and CDR2: SQVTM, ANQGSEA. CDR3 amino acids: CSHKDRVSTDTQYF. Here the CDR3 DNA reads TGCAGCCACAAAGACAGGGTTAGCACAGATACGCAGTATTTT.

The chain joins TRBV28 to TRBJ2-3, with 7 bases identical to TRBD1. The length of the CDR3 is 16 residues. From germline, CDR1 is MDHEN and CDR2 SYDVKM. V lost 4 bases to trimming and J lost 6 bases; unmatched junction nucleotides: 13. CDR3 sequence (DNA): TGTGCCAGCAGTTCCCACGGACGACAGGGCCCGGATACGCAGTATTTT. Its protein is CASSSHGRQGPDTQYF.

The rearrangement joins TRBV19 to TRBJ2-1; the D gene is possibly TRBD2 (5 bases). The CDR3 sequence is 16 residues long. Germline V gives CDR1 LNHDA, CDR2 SQIVND (reference sequence). The ends were cut back, 6 bases at V and 1 base at J, with 16 bases in the middle. The CDR3: CASSGMEGTSYNEQFF. In DNA, the CDR3 is TGTGCCAGTAGCGGGATGGAAGGAACATCCTACAATGAGCAGTTCTTC.

The V and J genes are TRBV9 and TRBJ2-1, with 10 bases lining up with TRBD1. Germline values: CDR1 SGDLS, CDR2 YYNGEE. This CDR3 is 16 amino acids long. Germline trimming cut 2 bases from V and 7 bases from J; bases unmatched to any gene: 9. The CDR3 DNA reads as TGTGCCAGCAGCGTTAGCCGGGACAGGGGTTTAAATGAGCAGTTCTTC. Translated, it gives CASSVSRDRGLNEQFF. Full variable domain (rest looked up from reference TRBV9 and TRBJ2-1): DSGVTQTPKHLITATGQRVTLRCSPRSGDLSVYWYQQSLDQGLQFLIQYYNGEERAKGNILERFSAQQFPDLHSELNLSSLELGDSALYFCASSVSRDRGLNEQFFGPGTRLTVL.

This clone was seen only once. J is TRBJ2-6 and V is TRBV19; D call uncertain. The V and J ends lost 6 bases and 1 base respectively, with 13 bases between them. This CDR3 region has 16 residues. Germline-derived CDR1 and CDR2 are LNHDA and SQIVND (reference sequence). The CDR3 spells CASSLVARSGANVLTF. The CDR3 coding sequence is TGTGCCAGTAGCTTAGTAGCAAGGTCTGGGGCCAACGTCCTGACTTTC.

The V gene is TRBV7-2, the J gene TRBJ1-3; TRBD1 matches 10 bases. Germline V lookup: CDR1 SGHTA, CDR2 FQGNSA. V was pared by 1 base and J by 0 bases, with 3 bases of the junction left unmatched. The CDR3 has 17 residues. The CDR3 here is CASSLDGTGDSGNTIYF. The CDR3 coding sequence is TGTGCCAGCAGCTTAGATGGGACAGGGGACTCTGGAAACACCATATATTTT.

The chain carries TRBV28 and TRBJ1-2; 10 bases line up with TRBD1. Germline V gene lookup returns CDR1 MDHEN and CDR2 SYDVKM. This CDR3 is 13 amino acids long. V gave up 8 bases and J gave up 5 bases; unmatched junction bases: 5. CDR3 sequence (DNA): TGTGCCAGCGAAGACAGGGGGCGATATGGCTACACCTTC. This translates into CASEDRGRYGYTF.

The chain joins TRBV18 to TRBJ1-3; D is unresolved. The CDR3 loop spans 18 amino acids. Between the trimmed V and J ends, which lost 0 bases and 4 bases, there was a span of 19 bases. CDR1 KGHSH and CDR2 LQKENI come from the germline V gene. CDR3 sequence: CASSPPPRDGSYGNTIYF. The CDR3 DNA is TGTGCCAGCTCACCACCCCCTCGGGATGGGTCCTACGGAAACACCATATATTTT.

The V and J genes are TRBV7-2 and TRBJ2-7; TRBD1 matches 7 bases. The CDR3 has 15 residues. Germline trimming cut 5 bases from V and 3 bases from J; bases unmatched to any gene: 10. The germline V gene has CDR1 SGHTA and CDR2 FQGNSA. In DNA, the CDR3 is TGTGCCAGCAGCCTCCAGACAGGGATCGACTACGAGCAGTACTTC. Translation gives CASSLQTGIDYEQYF. The whole variable domain, filled in from reference TRBV7-2 and TRBJ2-7, reads GAGVSQSPSNKVTEKGKDVELRCDPISGHTALYWYRQSLGQGLEFLIYFQGNSAPDKSGLPSDRFSAERTGGSVSTLTIQRTQQEDSAVYLCASSLQTGIDYEQYFGPGTRLTVT.

The J gene is TRBJ2-4, the V gene TRBV29-1; TRBD1 aligns across 7 bases. The J segment lost 4 bases and the V segment lost 1 base, leaving 7 bases of the junction unmatched. This CDR3 has 15 amino acids. Germline values: CDR1 SQVTM, CDR2 ANQGSEA. CDR3 bases: TGCAGCGTTGAAGGACAGGGCTGGGGGAAAAACATTCAGTACTTC. Encoded protein: CSVEGQGWGKNIQYF.

The chain couples TRBV5-1 to TRBJ1-1, with D possibly matching TRBD1 (5 bases). Trimming removed 4 bases from V and 5 bases from J, with 15 bases in between. Germline values: CDR1 SGHRS, CDR2 YFSETQ. There are 14 residues in the CDR3. The CDR3 bases are TGCGCCAGCAGCGCGGGGGTTTCTGGGACTGAAGCTTTCTTT. It translates to CASSAGVSGTEAFF.

The J gene is TRBJ1-1, the V gene TRBV10-3; TRBD1 agrees at 8 bases. V dropped 7 bases and J dropped 5; count of bases not matched to a gene: 15. CDR1 is ENHRY and CDR2 is SYGVKD in the germline V gene. This CDR3 is built from 16 residues. The CDR3 loop is CAIKTTGVARRTEAFF. In nucleotides, the CDR3 is TGTGCCATCAAAACGACAGGGGTCGCTCGCCGGACTGAAGCTTTCTTT.

Concerning this clone: The sample contains more than one DNA sequence encoding this CDR3. The chain is built from TRBV7-3 and TRBJ2-1; D possibly corresponds to TRBD2 (6 bases). Trimming removed 3 bases from V and 0 bases from J, with 12 bases in between. The CDR3 runs 16 residues. Germline loops: CDR1 SGHTA, CDR2 FQGTGA. CDR3 nucleotides: TGTGCCAGCAGCTTGTCGCCCGGGAGCTCCTACAATGAGCAGTTCTTC. This sequence encodes CASSLSPGSSYNEQFF. The full variable domain, completed using reference TRBV7-3 and TRBJ2-1, is GAGVSQTPSNKVTEKGKYVELRCDPISGHTALYWYRQSLGQGPEFLIYFQGTGAADDSGLPNDRFFAVRPEGSVSTLKIQRTERGDSAVYLCASSLSPGSSYNEQFFGPGTRLTVL.

The chain carries TRBV3-1 (or the pseudogene TRBV3-2) and TRBJ2-1; the match to TRBD2 covers 8 bases. Germline CDR1 LGHDT, CDR2 YNNKEL (reference sequence). The CDR3 contains 17 residues. V dropped 4 bases and J dropped 8; count of bases not matched to a gene: 16. The CDR3 is CASSRQVIAGGMYEQFF. CDR3 sequence (DNA): TGTGCCAGCAGCCGCCAAGTAATCGCGGGAGGTATGTATGAGCAGTTCTTC.

The rearrangement joins TRBV5-1 to TRBJ1-2; tentatively, D is TRBD1 (6 bases). Trimming stripped 2 bases from V and 0 bases from J, with 20 bases between. The CDR3 extends over 18 amino acids. Germline-derived CDR1 and CDR2 are SGHRS and YFSETQ. The CDR3 sequence: CASSLFPQGIVANYGYTF. Written as DNA, the CDR3 is TGCGCCAGCAGCTTATTTCCTCAGGGGATAGTAGCTAACTATGGCTACACCTTC.

V and J are TRBV9 and TRBJ2-2; D is possibly TRBD1 (6 bases). V was shortened by 0 bases and J by 3 bases, with 12 bases between the two germline ends. The germline gives CDR1 SGDLS, CDR2 YYNGEE. The CDR3 has 16 residues. The CDR3 nucleotides read TGTGCCAGCAGCGTAGCTACAGGGTTGGACACCGGGGAGCTGTTTTTT. Amino acid sequence: CASSVATGLDTGELFF.

The chain recombines TRBV3-1 (or the pseudogene TRBV3-2) with TRBJ2-2; 9 bases agree with TRBD2. The CDR3 contains 16 residues. The V segment lost 5 bases and the J segment 6 bases; nucleotides outside the gene matches: 10. CDR1 and CDR2 (germline): LGHDT, YNNKEL (reference sequence). The CDR3 here is CASSVTFAGGPGELFF. The CDR3 bases are TGTGCCAGCAGCGTGACCTTCGCGGGAGGGCCCGGGGAGCTGTTTTTT.

J is TRBJ1-2 and V is TRBV2, with D maybe TRBD1 (5 bases). Germline CDR1 SNHLY, CDR2 FYNNEI. The CDR3 spans 15 residues. Trimming cost V 3 bases and J 4 bases, with 15 bases left between them. Written as DNA, the CDR3 is TGTGCCAGCAGTGACTTTGGCGACAGCCCCTATGGCTACACCTTC. Its translation is CASSDFGDSPYGYTF.

The V call is TRBV5-1, the J call TRBJ1-4; D may be TRBD1 (6 bases). Trimming left V 3 bases short and J 6 bases short, with 12 bases between. The length of the CDR3 is 14 residues. Germline lookup yields CDR1 SGHRS and CDR2 YFSETQ. The CDR3 DNA reads as TGCGCCAGCAGCTCGACAGGTGCGGATGAAAAACTGTTTTTT. Translated: CASSSTGADEKLFF.

This clone was found once. This chain uses TRBV6-5 with TRBJ1-4; possibly TRBD1 for D (6 bases). Trimming pared 7 bases from V and 5 bases from J, leaving 14 bases between. CDR1 MNHEY and CDR2 SVGAGI come from the germline V gene. The length of the CDR3 is 14 residues. For the CDR3, the DNA is TGTGCCAGCAAGAAGCACAGGGTGAATGAAAAACTGTTTTTT. Translation: CASKKHRVNEKLFF.

V gene TRBV18 combines with J gene TRBJ2-1, with 8 bases matching TRBD2. Germline V gives CDR1 KGHSH, CDR2 LQKENI. The CDR3 totals 16 residues. V gave up 5 bases and J gave up 0 bases; unmatched junction bases: 6. DNA of the CDR3: TGTGCCAGCTCAGCTTCCGGGACTAGCTCCTACAATGAGCAGTTCTTC. It codes for CASSASGTSSYNEQFF. Looking up the rest from reference TRBV18 and TRBJ2-1 gives the full variable domain: NAGVMQNPRHLVRRRGQEARLRCSPMKGHSHVYWYRQLPEEGLKFMVYLQKENIIDESGMPKERFSAEFPKEGPSILRIQQVVRGDSAAYFCASSASGTSSYNEQFFGPGTRLTVL.

There are a few counts of this clone. V and J are TRBV6-5 and TRBJ2-2, with TRBD2 matching 8 bases. Germline assignment: CDR1 MNHEY and CDR2 SVGAGI. V lost 5 bases to trimming and J lost 6 bases; unmatched junction nucleotides: 8. The length of the CDR3 is 15 residues. The CDR3 sequence: CASSPGLVPSGELFF. DNA for the CDR3: TGTGCCAGCAGTCCGGGACTAGTACCGTCCGGGGAGCTGTTTTTT.

V and J are TRBV7-9 and TRBJ2-2; unclear D gene. The CDR3 extends over 12 amino acids. Germline values: CDR1 SEHNR, CDR2 FQNEAQ (reference sequence). With 5 bases removed from V and 5 bases from J, the gap between germline ends came to 6 bases. The chain's CDR3 is CASSPKTGELFF. The CDR3 DNA sequence: TGTGCCAGCAGCCCCAAAACCGGGGAGCTGTTTTTT.

The rearrangement links TRBV7-6 to TRBJ1-1; 7 bases agree with TRBD1. The germline V gene encodes CDR1 SGHVS and CDR2 FNYEAQ. The CDR3 extends over 15 amino acids. V was clipped by 5 bases and J by 5 bases; unmatched bases: 11. CDR3 in DNA: TGTGCCAGCAGCCGAGGGGGCAGTGGGAATACTGAAGCTTTCTTT. Amino acids: CASSRGGSGNTEAFF.

This sequence joins TRBV28 and TRBJ1-6, with TRBD1 as a possible D gene (5 bases). Germline CDR1 and CDR2: MDHEN and SYDVKM. The CDR3 extends over 15 amino acids. Trimming left V 6 bases short and J 8 bases short, with 17 bases between. CDR3 in DNA: TGTGCCAGCAGAAGTCCCAGGGCCGGCGATTCACCCCTCCACTTT. It specifies CASRSPRAGDSPLHF.

The J gene is TRBJ1-2, the V gene TRBV30, with a weak D call TRBD1 (5 bases). The V and J ends lost 0 bases and 4 bases respectively, with 15 bases between them. CDR1 and CDR2 from the germline V gene are GTSNPN and SVGIG (reference sequence). The CDR3 totals 15 residues. The CDR3 coding sequence is TGTGCCTGGAGTGTAAGTCTCGGACAAAGCTATGGCTACACCTTC. Its protein is CAWSVSLGQSYGYTF.

The rearrangement uses TRBV4-1 and TRBJ1-5, with D unresolved. Germline CDR1 and CDR2: MGHRA and YSYEKL. This CDR3 region has 14 residues. Trimming pared 5 bases from V and 0 bases from J, leaving 8 bases between. The DNA for the CDR3 is TGCGCCAGCAGCGGATACAGTAGCAATCAGCCCCAGCATTTT. This sequence encodes CASSGYSSNQPQHF.